This entry lists 18 T cell receptor beta chains sequenced from one sample in a study of blood T cells in healthy people across ages. The second PCR ran about 6 to 11 cycles with a sample-barcoded 5' primer and J-beta primers. TCRdb called the 5' RACE reads again in MiXCR, with one record for every CDR3 protein. The sample lists around 1,100,000 distinct CDR3 sequences, around two fifths occurring once. Sequencing input: blood. These receptors were collected from a man aged 18 to 29 in good health.

This CDR3 is CASSLAAGLRWTEAFF. Here the CDR3 DNA reads TGTGCCAGCAGCTTAGCCGCAGGGCTCAGGTGGACTGAAGCTTTCTTT. V is TRBV7-2 and J is TRBJ1-1, with D tentatively TRBD1 (5 bases). The germline CDR1 and CDR2 sequences are SGHTA and FQGNSA. Trimming cost V 0 bases and J 5 bases, with 16 bases left between them. This CDR3 has 16 amino acids. The full variable domain, in which reference TRBV7-2 and TRBJ1-1 provide the parts outside the CDR3, is GAGVSQSPSNKVTEKGKDVELRCDPISGHTALYWYRQSLGQGLEFLIYFQGNSAPDKSGLPSDRFSAERTGGSVSTLTIQRTQQEDSAVYLCASSLAAGLRWTEAFFGQGTRLTVV.

This clonotype was counted a few times. The rearrangement links TRBV12-3 or TRBV12-4 to TRBJ2-1, with D possibly TRBD2 on 7 matching bases. The ends were cut back, 7 bases at V and 2 bases at J, with 12 bases in the middle. The CDR3 totals 14 residues. The CDR3 is CASTRGAAYNEQFF. In DNA, the CDR3 is TGTGCCAGCACTCGGGGGGCGGCCTACAATGAGCAGTTCTTC.

The V call is TRBV6-7, the J call TRBJ2-1; D unresolved. TRBV6-7 is sorted into the ORF group, with uncertain function. The CDR3 has 17 residues. V was trimmed by 2 bases and J by 6 bases, leaving 20 bases between them. The CDR3 spells CASSYNRIGNRANEQFF. For the CDR3, the DNA is TGTGCCAGCAGTTACAATCGGATAGGGAATAGGGCCAATGAGCAGTTCTTC.

This clonotype showed up just a few times. The V gene is TRBV4-3, the J gene TRBJ1-2, with a possible D match to TRBD1 (5 bases). V was clipped by 0 bases and J by 3 bases, with 14 bases between them. The CDR3 has 16 residues. Germline V gene lookup returns CDR1 LGHNA and CDR2 YSLEER. The CDR3 reads CASSQDEGGAYYGYTF. CDR3 in DNA: TGCGCCAGCAGCCAAGATGAAGGCGGGGCCTACTATGGCTACACCTTC.

This clonotype showed up just a few times. V gene TRBV4-1 combines with J gene TRBJ1-2, with 8 bases lining up with TRBD1. The CDR3 spans 14 residues. CDR1 MGHRA and CDR2 YSYEKL come from the germline V gene. V dropped 1 base and J dropped 8; count of bases not matched to a gene: 6. CDR3 sequence: CASSQADRGRGYTF. The CDR3, as DNA: TGCGCCAGCAGCCAAGCAGACAGGGGACGAGGCTACACCTTC.

This clonotype was seen only once. The germline gene is not matched at one end of the junction; a read error may be the cause. The rearrangement links TRBV2 to TRBJ2-5; perhaps TRBD2 as D (5 bases). The CDR3 consists of 14 residues. The germline V gene has CDR1 SNHLY and CDR2 FYNNEI. CDR3 loop: CANSEASGQETQYF. CDR3 DNA: TGTGCCAACAGTGAGGCGAGCGGCCAAGAGACCCAGTACTTC.

This chain uses TRBV13 with TRBJ1-5, with D maybe TRBD1 (6 bases). The V gene lost 4 bases and the J gene lost 5 bases, with 18 bases spanning the gap. This CDR3 has 16 amino acids. CDR1 is PRHDT, CDR2 FYEKMQ, per germline (reference sequence). The CDR3 protein is CASSSRQEGGDQPQHF. The CDR3 DNA follows: TGTGCCAGCAGCTCACGACAGGAAGGGGGGGATCAGCCCCAGCATTTT.

The chain recombines TRBV2 with TRBJ1-1; D may be TRBD1 (6 bases). The CDR3 extends over 14 amino acids. With 2 bases removed from V and 6 bases from J, the gap between germline ends came to 13 bases. Germline V gene sequence: CDR1 SNHLY, CDR2 FYNNEI. The CDR3 loop reads CASSEQGPGAEAFF. The CDR3 region has the DNA TGTGCCAGCAGTGAACAGGGGCCGGGGGCTGAAGCTTTCTTT.

This clonotype was seen only a few times. This chain links TRBV7-9 with TRBJ1-1, with D perhaps matching TRBD1 (5 bases). The length of the CDR3 is 12 residues. Trimming shortened V by 4 bases and J by 7 bases, and 10 bases separated the two germline ends. Per germline, CDR1 SEHNR and CDR2 FQNEAQ (reference sequence). The DNA for the CDR3 is TGTGCCAGCAGCTCCGACAGCAATGAAGCTTTCTTT. Protein: CASSSDSNEAFF.

The chain uses TRBV7-2 and TRBJ1-5; D might be TRBD1 (6 bases). Trimming shortened V by 4 bases and J by 0 bases, and 19 bases separated the two germline ends. In germline, CDR1 is SGHTA, CDR2 FQGNSA. The CDR3 spans 18 residues. DNA of the CDR3: TGTGCCAGCAGCTCTGGGACAACCAGGGGTTATAGCAATCAGCCCCAGCATTTT. It specifies CASSSGTTRGYSNQPQHF.

The rearrangement links TRBV5-8 to TRBJ2-3, with D perhaps TRBD1 (5 bases). V lost 0 bases and J lost 3, with 11 bases in between. Germline V gene data show CDR1 as SGHTS and CDR2 as YDEGEE. There are 15 residues in the CDR3. The CDR3 DNA reads as TGTGCCAGCAGCTTGGAAGGGGTAGGGACAGATACGCAGTATTTT. It is translated as CASSLEGVGTDTQYF.

This clonotype was counted only a few times. The chain joins TRBV12-3 or TRBV12-4 to TRBJ1-2; no clear D. The CDR3 runs to 12 residues. Trimming left V 9 bases short and J 2 bases short, with 10 bases between. The CDR3: CASGDLNYGYTF. CDR3 nucleotides: TGTGCCAGTGGCGACCTAAACTATGGCTACACCTTC.

The chain recombines TRBV10-3 with TRBJ1-2; 8 bases agree with TRBD1. The germline gives CDR1 ENHRY, CDR2 SYGVKD. After removal of 6 bases from V and 2 bases from J, the junction contained 5 bases not matched to a gene. The CDR3 runs to 14 residues. The CDR3 DNA sequence: TGTGCCATCAGGGGGACAGGAAGCAACTATGGCTACACCTTC. It translates to CAIRGTGSNYGYTF.

Remarks on this clonotype: One end of the junction is discordant with germline, which a read error may explain. V usage is TRBV24-1 and J usage is TRBJ2-3; D may correspond to TRBD1 or TRBD2 (6 bases each). The CDR3 is 15 amino acids. The germline V gene has CDR1 KGHDR and CDR2 SFDVKD. CDR3: CAASERKDSGHTQYF. The CDR3 DNA reads TGTGCCGCCAGTGAACGGAAGGACAGCGGGCATACGCAGTATTTT.

This clonotype was picked up one time. This sequence joins TRBV4-1 and TRBJ1-2; 8 bases agree with TRBD1. The CDR3 spans 20 residues. V was pared by 4 bases and J by 3 bases, with 22 bases of the junction left unmatched. Germline CDR1 is MGHRA and CDR2 is YSYEKL. The chain's CDR3 is CASSPNDLLGLGQEYYGYTF. The CDR3 DNA follows: TGCGCCAGCAGCCCCAACGACTTATTGGGTTTGGGACAGGAGTACTATGGCTACACCTTC.

Many counts were recorded for this clonotype. This chain links TRBV27 with TRBJ1-5; D remains unclear. Germline V CDR1 and CDR2: MNHEY, SMNVEV (reference sequence). The CDR3 runs 16 residues. The V end was cut by 2 bases, the J end by 0 bases, with 11 bases between. The CDR3 reads CASSLRTPYSNQPQHF. The DNA of the CDR3 is TGTGCCAGCAGTTTACGTACACCATATAGCAATCAGCCCCAGCATTTT.

This clonotype has only a few counts. The V gene is TRBV5-5, the J gene TRBJ1-2; D remains unclear. V was pared by 4 bases and J by 4 bases, with 11 bases between. CDR1 is SGHKS and CDR2 is YYEKEE in the germline V gene (reference sequence). This CDR3 has 13 amino acids. The CDR3 bases are TGTGCCAGCAGCAGTCTAAAGGGCTATGGCTACACCTTC. It specifies CASSSLKGYGYTF.

This clonotype was detected only a few times. The genes are TRBV19 and TRBJ1-2, with 8 bases identical to TRBD1. Trimming removed 7 bases from V and 2 bases from J; junction bases left unmatched: 6. CDR1 and CDR2 from the germline V gene are LNHDA and SQIVND (reference sequence). This CDR3 has 14 residues. The CDR3 DNA reads as TGTGCCAGTACCGGCAGGACAGGGAACTATGGCTACACCTTC. It is translated as CASTGRTGNYGYTF.